This T cell receptor beta chain was obtained from a study of monozygotic twins with inflammatory bowel disease. Study conclusions and caveats: Discordant twins had repertoire similarity that did not differ from that of concordant twins, possibly from limited power.

Notes on this clonotype: The antigen remains unidentified.

Per germline, CDR1 SGHRS and CDR2 YFSETQ. This CDR3 region has 18 residues. Collection yielded roughly 2.3 ml of blood per donor. TCRdb re-analyzed the 5' RACE reads; it lists each CDR3 protein once, without DNA. The specimen's table records around 100,000 distinct CDR3 sequences. This TCR came from a human donor with ulcerative colitis or Crohn's disease, or a healthy co-twin of an affected twin (not recorded which). The sequenced sample was blood. V and J are TRBV5-1 and TRBJ2-2; TCRdb reports TRBD1, a call that lacks DNA to check it against. CDR3 sequence: CASSQSQRRQGDTGELFF.